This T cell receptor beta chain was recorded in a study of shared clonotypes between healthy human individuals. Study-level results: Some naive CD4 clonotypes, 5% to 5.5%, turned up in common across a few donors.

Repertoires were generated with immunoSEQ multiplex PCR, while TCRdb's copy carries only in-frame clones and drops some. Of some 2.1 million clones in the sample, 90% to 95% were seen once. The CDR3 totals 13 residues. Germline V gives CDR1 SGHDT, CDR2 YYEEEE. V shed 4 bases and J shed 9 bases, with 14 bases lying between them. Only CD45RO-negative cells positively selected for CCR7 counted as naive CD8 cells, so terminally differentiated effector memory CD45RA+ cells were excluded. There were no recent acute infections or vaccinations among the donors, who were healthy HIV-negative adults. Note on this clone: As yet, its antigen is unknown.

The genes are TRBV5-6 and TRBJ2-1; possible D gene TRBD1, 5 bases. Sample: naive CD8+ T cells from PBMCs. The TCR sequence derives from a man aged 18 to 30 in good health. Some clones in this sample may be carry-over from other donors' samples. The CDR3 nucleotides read TGTGCCAGCAGCCACCCCCCAGGGTTTGAGCAGTTCTTC. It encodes CASSHPPGFEQFF.